The sequence of this T cell receptor beta chain was determined in a study of shared clonotypes between healthy human individuals. Libraries were prepared by immunoSEQ multiplex PCR; TCRdb keeps only in-frame clonotypes and omits some of them. Altogether under 1,100,000 clones are present, roughly 75% being singletons, with the ten largest covering approximately 1.5%. The CDR3 totals 15 residues. Germline V gene lookup returns CDR1 SGHAT and CDR2 FQNNGV. Losses at the gene ends were 6 bases for V and 3 bases for J; bases not matched to a gene: 6. The chain couples TRBV11-2 to TRBJ2-7, with 12 bases fitting TRBD2. This clonotype was obtained from a man aged 18 to 35 in good health. Material for sequencing was memory CD4+ T cells sorted from blood. The subset is: CD45RA-negative fraction. CDR3 nucleotides: TGTGCCAGCAGGTCTCTAGCGGGGGGGCTCTACGAGCAGTACTTC. Translated: CASRSLAGGLYEQYF.